These 8 T cell receptor beta chains were sequenced from one sample in a study of T cells expressing NK-cell markers. Reprocessing the 5' RACE reads, TCRdb reports a single entry for every CDR3 protein and omits DNA. The sample has 500,000 to 600,000 distinct CDR3 sequences. Source material: blood T cells: a sorted CD56 or NKG2C T cell subset, CD4+ or CD8+ T cells, or bulk PBMC T cells (not recorded which). All receptors come from a man aged 18 to 29 in good health.

The chain links TRBV4-1 to TRBJ2-3; TCRdb's D call, TRBD1, is unchecked because there is no DNA. CDR1 and CDR2 from the germline V gene are MGHRA and YSYEKL. CDR3 size: 16 residues. The CDR3 sequence: CASSQSGGTSTDTQYF.

The CDR3 protein is CASSTGALNTEAFF. The chain couples TRBV28 to TRBJ1-1; TCRdb outputs TRBD1, but without DNA this stays unchecked. Germline V gene sequence: CDR1 MDHEN, CDR2 SYDVKM. The CDR3 runs 14 residues. Using reference TRBV28 and TRBJ1-1 for the parts outside the CDR3, the full variable domain is DVKVTQSSRYLVKRTGEKVFLECVQDMDHENMFWYRQDPGLGLRLIYFSYDVKMKEKGDIPEGYSVSREKKERFSLILESASTNQTSMYLCASSTGALNTEAFFGQGTRLTVV.

The CDR3: CASSRGVGGGYEQYF. The rearrangement joins TRBV4-2 to TRBJ2-7. Germline loops: CDR1 LGHNA, CDR2 YNFKEQ. This CDR3 is 15 amino acids long.

The chain uses TRBV29-1 and TRBJ1-2. Germline V gene data show CDR1 as SQVTM and CDR2 as ANQGSEA. The CDR3 consists of 13 residues. CDR3 region: CSVGGGDFYGYTF. Variable domain in full (rest from reference TRBV29-1 and TRBJ1-2): SAVISQKPSRDICQRGTSLTIQCQVDSQVTMMFWYRQQPGQSLTLIATANQGSEATYESGFVIDKFPISRPNLTFSTLTVSNMSPEDSSIYLCSVGGGDFYGYTFGSGTRLTVV.

The V and J genes are TRBV9 and TRBJ2-2; TCRdb outputs TRBD2, but without DNA this stays unchecked. The CDR3 consists of 17 residues. Germline CDR1 SGDLS, CDR2 YYNGEE. This CDR3 is CASSARSKTTETGELFF. Together with reference TRBV9 and TRBJ2-2, the CDR3 gives the full variable domain: DSGVTQTPKHLITATGQRVTLRCSPRSGDLSVYWYQQSLDQGLQFLIQYYNGEERAKGNILERFSAQQFPDLHSELNLSSLELGDSALYFCASSARSKTTETGELFFGEGSRLTVL.

This rearrangement joins TRBV5-1 to TRBJ1-2; the D gene TCRdb calls, TRBD1, cannot be checked with no DNA. Germline CDR1 SGHRS, CDR2 YFSETQ. This CDR3 is 16 amino acids long. The CDR3 loop reads CASSSGQGARDYGYTF.

The CDR3 region is CATLDLGTGEQYF. V and J are TRBV10-3 and TRBJ2-7; TCRdb's D gene call, TRBD1, goes unchecked for lack of DNA. The CDR3 runs to 13 residues. Germline lookup yields CDR1 ENHRY and CDR2 SYGVKD.

V is TRBV13 and J is TRBJ2-6. The CDR3 is 15 amino acids. Germline lookup yields CDR1 PRHDT and CDR2 FYEKMQ (reference sequence). Here the CDR3 reads CASSLGPRLRDVLTF.